This entry describes one T cell receptor beta chain. These data belong to a study of blood T cell repertoires in COVID-19. The method was immunoSEQ multiplex PCR; TCRdb's version includes in-frame clones alone and lacks a portion of them. In the table there are some 400,000 clones, about nine tenths of which are singletons. This TCR came from a woman in her twenties or thirties who had recovered from COVID-19. The sample consisted of PBMCs or T cells enriched from blood (not recorded which).

The CDR3 loop reads CATSREVDSQETQYF. The CDR3 DNA sequence: TGTGCCACCAGCAGAGAGGTGGACAGTCAAGAGACCCAGTACTTC. The rearrangement uses TRBV15 and TRBJ2-5; tentative D call: TRBD1 (6 bases). Germline CDR1 is LNHNV and CDR2 is YYDKDF (reference sequence). V was pared by 0 bases and J by 2 bases, with 10 bases between. This CDR3 is 15 amino acids long. Based on the CDR3 plus reference TRBV15 and TRBJ2-5, the full variable domain is DAMVIQNPRYQVTQFGKPVTLSCSQTLNHNVMYWYQQKSSQAPKLLFHYYDKDFNNEADTPDNFQSRRPNTSFCFLDIRSPGLGDTAMYLCATSREVDSQETQYFGPGTRLLVL.